The next 29 T cell receptor beta chains were all read from a single sample in a study of shared clonotypes between healthy human individuals. Here immunoSEQ multiplex PCR was the method, and the copy in TCRdb shows in-frame clones only, minus some. Of about 510,000 clones listed, 75% to 80% are singletons. The sample was PBMCs. These receptors all come from a woman between 40 and 50 years old in good health. Some clones in this sample may be carry-over from other donors' samples.

The sample holds one count of this clone. This chain connects TRBV2 to TRBJ1-6; tentative D call: TRBD1 (5 bases). V lost 11 bases and J 6 bases, leaving 17 bases between the germline ends. The CDR3 consists of 14 residues. Looked up from germline, CDR1 is SNHLY and CDR2 is FYNNEI. Written as DNA, the CDR3 is TGTGCCGGACGGGGTCCGGGACTTAATTCACCCCTCCACTTT. Its translation is CAGRGPGLNSPLHF.

This clone was counted a few times. The chain uses TRBV28 and TRBJ1-4; D gene unclear. Trimming stripped 1 base from V and 8 bases from J, with 14 bases between. The V gene's germline CDR1 is MDHEN and CDR2 SYDVKM. CDR3 length equals 15 residues. The CDR3 sequence is CASSLSWGTPEKLFF. DNA for the CDR3: TGTGCCAGCAGTTTATCCTGGGGAACACCGGAAAAACTGTTTTTT.

The chain employs TRBV7-8 and TRBJ2-5; possibly TRBD1 for D (6 bases). Germline V gene data show CDR1 as SGHVS and CDR2 as FQNEAQ. V was trimmed by 5 bases and J by 9 bases, leaving 19 bases between them. This CDR3 contains 14 residues. CDR3 sequence reads: CASSPQRSPGAQYF. For the CDR3, the DNA is TGTGCCAGCAGCCCCCAGAGGTCACCAGGGGCCCAGTACTTC.

This rearrangement joins TRBV28 to TRBJ1-3; D uncertain. The germline gives CDR1 MDHEN, CDR2 SYDVKM. V was trimmed by 4 bases and J by 2 bases, leaving 3 bases between them. The CDR3 length is 12 residues. DNA of the CDR3: TGTGCCAGCAGTTCCCCTGGAAACACCATATATTTT. Its translation is CASSSPGNTIYF. Together with reference TRBV28 and TRBJ1-3, the CDR3 gives the full variable domain: DVKVTQSSRYLVKRTGEKVFLECVQDMDHENMFWYRQDPGLGLRLIYFSYDVKMKEKGDIPEGYSVSREKKERFSLILESASTNQTSMYLCASSSPGNTIYFGEGSWLTVV.

The chain couples TRBV6-1 to TRBJ2-7; a possible D gene is TRBD1 (6 bases). There are 13 residues in the CDR3. Germline assignment: CDR1 MNHNS and CDR2 SASEGT. V was clipped by 6 bases and J by 6 bases, with 15 bases between them. The CDR3 DNA reads as TGTGCCAGCAGACAAAGGACAGCCTCCGAGCAGTACTTC. It specifies CASRQRTASEQYF.

This sequence joins TRBV29-1 and TRBJ2-7; perhaps TRBD2 as D (6 bases). The CDR3 has 13 residues. CDR1 and CDR2 (germline): SQVTM, ANQGSEA. With 2 bases removed from V and 1 base from J, the gap between germline ends came to 9 bases. The CDR3 is CSVERGSSYEQYF. DNA of the CDR3: TGCAGCGTTGAACGGGGGAGTTCCTACGAGCAGTACTTC.

The CDR3 loop is CASSLSPLWGEQYF. The DNA of the CDR3 is TGTGCCAGCAGCTTATCCCCTTTGTGGGGGGAGCAGTACTTC. This sequence joins TRBV7-6 and TRBJ2-7; tentatively, D is TRBD1 or TRBD2 (5 bases each). Germline CDR1 is SGHVS and CDR2 is FNYEAQ. CDR3 length: 14 residues. The V end was cut by 2 bases, the J end by 7 bases, with 15 bases between.

The V call is TRBV6-1, the J call TRBJ2-1; D not resolved. V lost 0 bases to trimming and J lost 0 bases, with 12 bases between them. The CDR3 covers 17 residues. Germline lookup yields CDR1 MNHNS and CDR2 SASEGT. Here the CDR3 reads CASSEASNSRSYNEQFF. The CDR3 DNA is TGTGCCAGCAGTGAAGCGAGTAACAGCCGCTCCTACAATGAGCAGTTCTTC.

J is TRBJ2-7 and V is TRBV6-1; D might be TRBD1 or TRBD2, each matching 5 bases. Trimming pared 7 bases from V and 2 bases from J, leaving 18 bases between. This CDR3 is built from 15 residues. CDR1 is MNHNS and CDR2 is SASEGT in the germline V gene. The DNA of the CDR3 is TGTGCCAGCAAAGTCGGGACCACAACCGCCTACGAGCAGTACTTC. Residues: CASKVGTTTAYEQYF.

This clone appeared many times. The chain joins TRBV6-1 to TRBJ2-5, with D uncertain. V lost 7 bases and J lost 5, with 14 bases in between. This CDR3 has 13 amino acids. Per germline, CDR1 MNHNS and CDR2 SASEGT. CDR3 sequence (DNA): TGTGCCAGCATTCGGGCATTTTCCGAGACCCAGTACTTC. Residues: CASIRAFSETQYF.

V and J are TRBV6-4 and TRBJ2-2; D is perhaps TRBD1 (5 bases). This CDR3 is built from 12 residues. The germline gives CDR1 MRHNA, CDR2 SNTAGT. Trimming took off 5 bases at V and 6 bases at J, with 7 bases between the two ends. CDR3 bases: TGTGCCAGCAGTTCAGGGTCCGGGGAGCTGTTTTTT. Amino acid sequence: CASSSGSGELFF.

The gene calls are TRBV14 and TRBJ2-7; possible D gene TRBD2, 6 bases. Trimming cost V 3 bases and J 3 bases, with 12 bases left between them. The CDR3 contains 14 residues. CDR1 and CDR2 (germline): SGHDN, FVKESK. In DNA, the CDR3 is TGTGCCAGCAGCCAGGAGGGACTGTTCTACGAGCAGTACTTC. As protein: CASSQEGLFYEQYF. The full variable domain, in which reference TRBV14 and TRBJ2-7 provide the parts outside the CDR3, is EAGVTQFPSHSVIEKGQTVTLRCDPISGHDNLYWYRRVMGKEIKFLLHFVKESKQDESGMPNNRFLAERTGGTYSTLKVQPAELEDSGVYFCASSQEGLFYEQYFGPGTRLTVT.

V and J are TRBV5-1 and TRBJ2-1; no definite D call. V was clipped by 0 bases and J by 8 bases, with 6 bases between them. Looked up from germline, CDR1 is SGHRS and CDR2 is YFSETQ. The CDR3 runs 12 residues. The CDR3 region is CASSLGSYEQFF. The CDR3 DNA is TGCGCCAGCAGCTTGGGGAGCTATGAGCAGTTCTTC. Full variable domain (outside the CDR3, taken from reference TRBV5-1 and TRBJ2-1): KAGVTQTPRYLIKTRGQQVTLSCSPISGHRSVSWYQQTPGQGLQFLFEYFSETQRNKGNFPGRFSGRQFSNSRSEMNVSTLELGDSALYLCASSLGSYEQFFGPGTRLTVL.

This chain's CDR3 is CASSIGQGWNIQYF. CDR3 nucleotides: TGTGCCAGTAGTATAGGGCAGGGGTGGAACATTCAGTACTTC. This sequence joins TRBV19 and TRBJ2-4; a possible D gene is TRBD1 (6 bases). Germline assignment: CDR1 LNHDA and CDR2 SQIVND (reference sequence). V was shortened by 1 base and J by 7 bases, with 11 bases between the two germline ends. This CDR3 spans 14 amino acids.

J is TRBJ2-2 and V is TRBV30, with TRBD1 identical over 8 bases. Germline V gene data show CDR1 as GTSNPN and CDR2 as SVGIG (reference sequence). The CDR3 consists of 16 residues. With 7 bases clipped from V and 4 bases from J, the junction kept 14 bases outside the gene matches. As DNA, the CDR3 is TGTGCCTTCCAAGCAGGGGGCAAAAGGTCCACCGGGGAGCTGTTTTTT. Translation: CAFQAGGKRSTGELFF.

The chain has TRBV2 and TRBJ2-6, with 7 bases aligning to TRBD1. This CDR3 has 15 amino acids. With 10 bases clipped from V and 0 bases from J, the junction kept 6 bases outside the gene matches. Germline CDR1 is SNHLY and CDR2 is FYNNEI. CDR3 DNA: TGTGCCACTGGGGGACAGAGCTCTGGGGCCAACGTCCTGACTTTC. It is translated as CATGGQSSGANVLTF. The whole variable domain, remainder taken from reference TRBV2 and TRBJ2-6, is EPEVTQTPSHQVTQMGQEVILRCVPISNHLYFYWYRQILGQKVEFLVSFYNNEISEKSEIFDDQFSVERPDGSNFTLKIRSTKLEDSAMYFCATGGQSSGANVLTFGAGSRLTVL.

This chain joins TRBV7-9 and TRBJ2-5; D unclear. Trimming took off 3 bases at V and 2 bases at J, with 7 bases between the two ends. Germline V lookup: CDR1 SEHNR, CDR2 FQNEAQ (reference sequence). CDR3 length: 13 amino acids. The CDR3 nucleotides are TGTGCCAGCAGCTTGGATGTGCAAGAGACCCAGTACTTC. Its protein is CASSLDVQETQYF.

As DNA, the CDR3 is TGTGCCAGCAGCCTGACAGCACTTAGATTCTACGAGCAGTACTTC. This gives the protein CASSLTALRFYEQYF. V and J are TRBV28 and TRBJ2-7; D is perhaps TRBD1 (5 bases). The CDR3 contains 15 residues. V gave up 6 bases and J gave up 3 bases, with 18 bases separating them. Germline assignment: CDR1 MDHEN and CDR2 SYDVKM.

The V gene is TRBV5-4, the J gene TRBJ1-4, with a possible D match to TRBD1 (5 bases). This CDR3 contains 15 residues. V was clipped by 3 bases and J by 3 bases, with 12 bases between them. Germline assignment: CDR1 SGHNT and CDR2 YYREEE (reference sequence). The CDR3 coding sequence is TGTGCCAGCAGCTCCGCGCAGGGCCCTAATGAAAAACTGTTTTTT. This sequence encodes CASSSAQGPNEKLFF.

A few counts support this clone. The CDR3 bases are TGTGCCAGTAGCATGGAGCAGACAGGTCCTGCCTCCGAGCAGTACTTC. Protein sequence: CASSMEQTGPASEQYF. This sequence joins TRBV19 and TRBJ2-7; the D gene is possibly TRBD1 (6 bases). Trimming pared 6 bases from V and 6 bases from J, leaving 24 bases between. The CDR3 contains 16 residues. The V gene's germline CDR1 is LNHDA and CDR2 SQIVND (reference sequence).

In the case of this clone: Just one base apart from a much larger clone, this may be a read error. Other DNA sequences within the sample encode an identical CDR3. V gene TRBV28 combines with J gene TRBJ2-7; the D call may be TRBD1 or TRBD2 (5 bases each). CDR1 is MDHEN and CDR2 is SYDVKM in the germline V gene. The CDR3 runs 16 residues. V was pared by 6 bases and J by 3 bases, with 21 bases between. CDR3 sequence (DNA): TGTGCCAGCAGGTCTGCGTGGGCAGGGACCTACTACGAGCAGTACTTC. It specifies CASRSAWAGTYYEQYF.

The chain is built from TRBV6-6 and TRBJ1-3; D ambiguous. The CDR3 has 13 residues. Trimming stripped 6 bases from V and 2 bases from J, with 8 bases between. Germline V gives CDR1 MNHNY, CDR2 SVGAGI (reference sequence). CDR3 nucleotide sequence: TGTGCCAGCAGCCCGAGGGCTGGAAACACCATATATTTT. Its protein product is CASSPRAGNTIYF.

This clone was found once. The chain recombines TRBV7-6 with TRBJ2-1; D call uncertain. This CDR3 spans 12 amino acids. Trimming cost V 5 bases and J 12 bases, with 14 bases left between them. The germline V gene encodes CDR1 SGHVS and CDR2 FNYEAQ. CDR3 coding DNA: TGTGCCAGCAGCCCGGGTAGTGTTGTGCAGTTCTTC. It is translated as CASSPGSVVQFF.

This chain joins TRBV28 and TRBJ2-3; a possible D gene is TRBD2 (5 bases). V lost 5 bases, J lost 1 base, and 10 bases lay in between. The CDR3 length is 14 residues. Per the germline V gene, CDR1 is MDHEN and CDR2 is SYDVKM. The CDR3, as DNA: TGTGCCAGCAGTAGGACTTTCCGCACAGATACGCAGTATTTT. Protein product: CASSRTFRTDTQYF.

This clone has a handful of counts. The chain couples TRBV6-1 to TRBJ1-1, with D perhaps matching TRBD1 (5 bases). CDR1 and CDR2 from the germline V gene are MNHNS and SASEGT. This CDR3 is 13 amino acids long. Trimming shortened V by 2 bases and J by 3 bases, and 7 bases separated the two germline ends. CDR3 sequence reads: CASSEQGYTEAFF. The CDR3 coding sequence is TGTGCCAGCAGTGAACAGGGATACACTGAAGCTTTCTTT.

The chain uses TRBV19 and TRBJ2-7, with 11 bases matching TRBD2. In germline, CDR1 is LNHDA, CDR2 SQIVND (reference sequence). The CDR3 has 16 amino acids. V shed 6 bases, J shed 0 bases, and the junction held 7 bases outside the gene matches. The CDR3 region is CASSPQTSGSSYEQYF. The DNA for the CDR3 is TGTGCCAGTAGCCCTCAAACTAGCGGGAGCTCCTACGAGCAGTACTTC.

The rearrangement uses TRBV28 and TRBJ1-2; perhaps TRBD1 as D (6 bases). The CDR3 sequence is 15 residues long. Germline V gene data show CDR1 as MDHEN and CDR2 as SYDVKM. V gave up 6 bases and J gave up 7 bases, with 21 bases separating them. CDR3 protein: CASSQGSSALGGYTF. The DNA of the CDR3 is TGTGCCAGCAGCCAGGGGAGTAGTGCCTTGGGTGGCTACACCTTC.

The chain's CDR3 is CASSRDRGETQYF. For the CDR3, the DNA is TGTGCCAGCAGCCGTGACAGGGGAGAGACCCAGTACTTC. The chain couples TRBV11-2 to TRBJ2-5, with TRBD1 matching over 8 bases. With 5 bases clipped from V and 4 bases from J, the junction kept 3 bases outside the gene matches. CDR1 and CDR2 (germline): SGHAT, FQNNGV. The CDR3 is made up of 13 amino acids.

The V gene is TRBV19, the J gene TRBJ2-7, with 10 bases fitting TRBD2. The CDR3 has 14 amino acids. Per germline, CDR1 LNHDA and CDR2 SQIVND (reference sequence). V lost 4 bases, J lost 7 bases, and 7 bases stayed unmatched. CDR3 coding DNA: TGTGCCAGTAGTAAACTAGCGGGATCGTGGGAGCAGTACTTC. This codes for CASSKLAGSWEQYF.